A single sample is the source of the 19 T cell receptor beta chains below, sequenced in a study of post-analysis software for immune sequencing data. Study-wide points: A handful of TRBV segments were more frequent in patients than controls; TRBV5-6, TRBV5-1 and TRBV20-1 belonged to this group.

Sequencing libraries made from TCR beta cDNA carried unique molecular identifiers. MiXCR was run by TCRdb on the PCR reads, yielding one entry per CDR3 protein. The sample has roughly 620,000 distinct CDR3 sequences, 44% seen once. What these receptors recognize is not known. Sequencing was carried out using blood. All receptors derive from a girl aged 10-17 years with multiple sclerosis.

This clonotype was detected a few times. The V gene is TRBV7-9, the J gene TRBJ1-1; D unresolved. The CDR3 loop spans 13 amino acids. The germline V gene has CDR1 SEHNR and CDR2 FQNEAQ (reference sequence). V lost 3 bases, J lost 0 bases, and 5 bases lay in between. Written as DNA, the CDR3 is TGTGCCAGCAGCTTTAACGTGAACACTGAAGCTTTCTTT. This codes for CASSFNVNTEAFF.

This clonotype was picked up one time. The chain joins TRBV20-1 to TRBJ2-1; a weak D match, TRBD1 (6 bases). The CDR3 covers 12 residues. The germline CDR1 and CDR2 sequences are DFQATT and SNEGSKA (reference sequence). The germline V and J ends were trimmed by 6 bases and 9 bases, with 15 bases remaining between them. In DNA form, the CDR3 reads TGCAGTGCCACGCACAGGGCAGCTGAGCAGTTCTTC. It specifies CSATHRAAEQFF.

The chain has TRBV5-1 and TRBJ2-7, with a tentative D call TRBD1 (5 bases). This CDR3 is 15 amino acids long. The V end was cut by 0 bases, the J end by 2 bases, with 12 bases between. CDR1 and CDR2 (germline): SGHRS, YFSETQ. The DNA of the CDR3 is TGCGCCAGCAGCTTGGGATCTCGGACAACCTACGAGCAGTACTTC. Its translation is CASSLGSRTTYEQYF.

This clonotype was seen only a few times. The chain uses TRBV7-9 and TRBJ2-7; no clear D. The better agreement between TRBJ2-5 and the DNA end casts doubt on the J call. Germline V gene lookup returns CDR1 SEHNR and CDR2 FQNEAQ (reference sequence). The CDR3 loop spans 14 amino acids. The CDR3 nucleotides read TGTGCCAGCAGCTTAGACGGTAGTGTGCAGACCCAGTACTTC. This encodes CASSLDGSVQTQYF.

This rearrangement joins TRBV10-3 to TRBJ1-2; no definite D call. Germline V gene data show CDR1 as ENHRY and CDR2 as SYGVKD. This CDR3 contains 11 residues. The V end lost 8 bases, the J end lost 6 bases, and 10 bases lay between the germline ends. CDR3 coding DNA: TGTGCCATCCTCAGCGGGGATGGCTACACCTTC. Its translation is CAILSGDGYTF.

This clonotype has just one count. V and J are TRBV12-3 or TRBV12-4 and TRBJ1-1; 9 positions match TRBD1. The CDR3 has 15 amino acids. V lost 5 bases to trimming and J lost 1 base; unmatched junction nucleotides: 5. DNA for the CDR3: TGTGCCAGCAGTCCTGGACAGGGGTCGAACACTGAAGCTTTCTTT. Amino acids: CASSPGQGSNTEAFF.

The chain has TRBV5-5 and TRBJ2-7; TRBD2 matches at 11 bases. The DNA end is more similar to TRBJ2-1, so the J call may be wrong. Germline assignment: CDR1 SGHKS and CDR2 YYEKEE (reference sequence). The length of the CDR3 is 15 residues. CDR3 in amino acids: CASSPYTSGGDEQFF. The CDR3 DNA sequence: TGTGCCAGCAGTCCCTACACTAGCGGGGGAGATGAGCAGTTCTTC.

This clonotype was detected a few times. This chain links TRBV12-3 or TRBV12-4 with TRBJ2-1; D is unresolved. The CDR3 runs to 15 residues. Trimming stripped 6 bases from V and 3 bases from J, with 15 bases between. DNA for the CDR3: TGTGCCAGCAGCCGGGCCAACCCCAACTACAATGAGCAGTTCTTC. Translating gives CASSRANPNYNEQFF.

The chain carries TRBV12-5 and TRBJ2-7; a weak D match, TRBD2 (6 bases). Germline lookup yields CDR1 LGHNT and CDR2 FRNRAP. Deletions cut 1 base from V and 0 bases from J, with 16 bases between. This CDR3 contains 17 residues. The CDR3 nucleotides read TGTGCTAGTGGTTTGGACCCCTCTAGCGTTAGCTCCTACGAGCAGTACTTC. It codes for CASGLDPSSVSSYEQYF.

V usage is TRBV4-2 and J usage is TRBJ2-7; D is undetermined. Germline loops: CDR1 LGHNA, CDR2 YNFKEQ. The CDR3 is made up of 14 amino acids. V was cut by 0 bases and J by 2 bases, with 8 bases left in between. Written as DNA, the CDR3 is TGTGCCAGCAGCCAAGATCCGATAGCCTACGAGCAGTACTTC. Residues: CASSQDPIAYEQYF.

This clonotype was observed a handful of times. The V and J genes are TRBV5-6 and TRBJ2-7, with no clear D. Germline-derived CDR1 and CDR2 are SGHDT and YYEEEE. The CDR3 length is 13 residues. V was cut by 4 bases and J by 3 bases, with 11 bases left in between. The CDR3 nucleotides read TGTGCCAGCAGCCCCGCCCTCCGCTACGAGCAGTACTTC. It specifies CASSPALRYEQYF. The entire variable domain, with the rest obtained from reference TRBV5-6 and TRBJ2-7, is as follows: DAGVTQSPTHLIKTRGQQVTLRCSPKSGHDTVSWYQQALGQGPQFIFQYYEEEERQRGNFPDRFSGHQFPNYSSELNVNALLLGDSALYLCASSPALRYEQYFGPGTRLTVT.

This clonotype was seen a few times. The chain joins TRBV4-1 to TRBJ2-5; TRBD2 agrees at 14 bases. Per germline, CDR1 MGHRA and CDR2 YSYEKL. The junction had 13 bases not matched to a gene; V was cut back by 2 bases and J by 11 bases. The CDR3 has 17 amino acids. The CDR3 spells CASSQPRLAGGLNEQYF. In DNA, the CDR3 is TGCGCCAGCAGCCAACCTAGACTAGCGGGGGGGCTAAATGAGCAGTACTTC.

J is TRBJ2-7 and V is TRBV6-5; possibly TRBD1 for D (5 bases). There are 16 residues in the CDR3. The V gene lost 0 bases and the J gene lost 5 bases, with 17 bases spanning the gap. Germline V gene sequence: CDR1 MNHEY, CDR2 SVGAGI. The CDR3 sequence: CASSYSGSVRADEQYF. The CDR3 DNA is TGTGCCAGCAGTTACTCCGGGTCGGTCAGGGCCGACGAGCAGTACTTC.

The chain recombines TRBV6-5 with TRBJ2-5; unclear D gene. V was clipped by 5 bases and J by 11 bases, with 12 bases between them. Per the germline V gene, CDR1 is MNHEY and CDR2 is SVGAGI. The CDR3 is 11 residues long. The CDR3: CASSNHVEQYF. For the CDR3, the DNA is TGTGCCAGCAGTAATCACGTTGAGCAGTACTTC.

This clonotype was detected only a few times. The rearrangement joins TRBV5-1 to TRBJ2-5; D call uncertain. The germline CDR1 and CDR2 sequences are SGHRS and YFSETQ. Trimming left V 1 base short and J 0 bases short, with 4 bases between. This CDR3 is built from 13 residues. Here the CDR3 DNA reads TGCGCCAGCAGCTTGATAGACCAAGAGACCCAGTACTTC. Translated, it gives CASSLIDQETQYF.

This rearrangement joins TRBV3-1 to TRBJ2-5, with 7 bases that match TRBD2. Gene TRBJ2-7 matches the end of the DNA better, so the J call may be wrong. CDR1 LGHDT and CDR2 YNNKEL come from the germline V gene (reference sequence). This CDR3 spans 17 amino acids. The CDR3 loop is CASSQDPHSERDYEQYF. The DNA for the CDR3 is TGTGCCAGCAGCCAAGATCCTCATAGCGAGCGGGACTACGAGCAGTACTTC.

This clonotype showed up just a few times. The chain joins TRBV12-3 or TRBV12-4 to TRBJ1-6, with a tentative D call TRBD1 (5 bases). V lost 5 bases to trimming and J lost 11 bases, with 16 bases between them. This CDR3 comprises 14 residues. CDR3 loop: CASSPGKSIAPLHF. CDR3 nucleotide sequence: TGTGCCAGCAGTCCAGGGAAGAGCATCGCACCCCTCCACTTT.

This clonotype was observed a single time. An end of the junction does not agree with germline; a read error may underlie this. The rearrangement joins TRBV5-1 to TRBJ2-1; no firm D call. The CDR3 is 15 amino acids. Germline values: CDR1 SGHRS, CDR2 YFSETQ. CDR3 region: CASSLAGFTYNGQFF. In DNA form, the CDR3 reads TGCGCCAGCAGCTTGGCAGGATTTACTTACAATGGGCAGTTCTTC.

The chain recombines TRBV27 with TRBJ2-4; 9 positions match TRBD1. The V and J ends lost 3 bases and 7 bases, in that order; junction bases with no gene match: 1. CDR3 length equals 13 residues. The germline gives CDR1 MNHEY, CDR2 SMNVEV (reference sequence). The CDR3 nucleotides are TGTGCCAGCAGTTTTGACAGGGGGAACATTCAGTACTTC. Translated: CASSFDRGNIQYF.